This T cell receptor beta chain was captured in a study of blood T cell repertoires in COVID-19. Only one count was recorded for this clone. Libraries were prepared by immunoSEQ multiplex PCR; TCRdb keeps only in-frame clonotypes and omits some of them. This sample has about 76,000 clones, with 80% to 90% found just once. This CDR3 is 14 amino acids long. Per the germline V gene, CDR1 is MNHEY and CDR2 is SVGAGI. V dropped 5 bases and J dropped 4; count of bases not matched to a gene: 5. The source of this sequence is a man in his 60s with COVID-19, enrolled during active disease. Sequencing was carried out using peripheral blood. The rearrangement uses TRBV6-5 and TRBJ1-2; 9 nucleotides match TRBD1. In DNA form, the CDR3 reads TGTGCCAGCAGTAAGGGACAGGGAGGCTATGGCTACACCTTC. This gives the protein CASSKGQGGYGYTF.